A selection of T cell receptor beta chains follows, all from one sample in a study of shared clonotypes between healthy human individuals. Sequencing was performed with immunoSEQ multiplex PCR; in TCRdb, only in-frame clones are kept and a portion is missing. The sample shows about 2.4 million clones, approximately 93% of them seen only once. Input material: naive CD4+ T cells from PBMCs. All receptors derive from a man aged 18 to 30 in good health. Some clones in this sample may be carry-over from other donors' samples. CDR3s include the opening cysteine and the closing phenylalanine or tryptophan. The D gene is left open where the match is weak. Not all rows give a size; the values are once, few, many and, for expanded clones, a class.

d_gene | j_gene | v_gene | abundance | CDR3aa | CDR3nt
NA | TRBJ2-5 | TRBV7-9 | NA | CASSPIGETQYF | TGTGCCAGCAGCCCTATCGGAGAGACCCAGTACTTC
NA | TRBJ1-4 | TRBV6-6 | NA | CASSYGDLSGEKLFF | TGTGCCAGCAGTTACGGAGACTTGTCGGGCGAAAAACTGTTTTTT
NA | TRBJ2-3 | TRBV5-4 | NA | CASSLGWQSSSTDTQYF | TGTGCCAGCAGCTTGGGTTGGCAGAGCTCTAGCACAGATACGCAGTATTTT
TRBD2 | TRBJ2-1 | TRBV7-3 | NA | CASSPPGGSGRANEQFF | TGTGCCAGCAGCCCACCCGGGGGGAGCGGGCGGGCCAATGAGCAGTTCTTC
NA | TRBJ1-3 | TRBV25-1 | NA | CASSENRPDSGNTIYF | TGTGCCAGCAGTGAAAACCGCCCGGATTCTGGAAACACCATATATTTT
NA | TRBJ2-7 | TRBV5-1 | NA | CASSFDRFAYEQYF | TGCGCCAGCAGCTTCGACAGGTTTGCCTACGAGCAGTACTTC
NA | TRBJ1-2 | TRBV6-1 | NA | CASSASTTGNYGYTF | TGTGCCAGCAGTGCGTCCACCACAGGAAACTATGGCTACACCTTC
NA | TRBJ1-5 | TRBV30 | NA | CAWTPPGRNQPQHF | TGTGCCTGGACCCCCCCCGGCAGAAATCAGCCCCAGCATTTT
NA | TRBJ2-2 | TRBV7-3 | NA | CASSLSSLTGELFF | TGTGCCAGCAGCTTATCTAGCCTCACCGGGGAGCTGTTTTTT
NA | TRBJ1-4 | TRBV18 | once | CASSLREKLFF | TGTGCCAGCTCACTCAGGGAAAAACTGTTTTTT
NA | TRBJ1-2 | TRBV11-1 | NA | CASSPIDGVTYGYTF | TGTGCCAGCAGCCCCATTGACGGGGTGACTTATGGCTACACCTTC
TRBD2 | TRBJ2-1 | TRBV5-1 | NA | CASSPLAGADNEQFF | TGCGCCAGCAGCCCCCTAGCGGGAGCGGACAATGAGCAGTTCTTC
NA | TRBJ2-2 | TRBV5-1 | NA | CASSLAVGTGELFF | TGCGCCAGCAGCTTGGCCGTTGGCACCGGGGAGCTGTTTTTT
NA | TRBJ2-6 | TRBV5-1 | NA | CASSLRSRSGANVLTF | TGCGCCAGCAGCTTGCGGTCGCGCTCTGGGGCCAACGTCCTGACTTTC
TRBD1 | TRBJ2-3 | TRBV5-1 | NA | CASSEQGAGTDTQYF | TGCGCCAGCAGCGAGCAGGGGGCAGGCACAGATACGCAGTATTTT
TRBD2 | TRBJ2-1 | TRBV19 | NA | CASSIASGGHNEQFF | TGTGCCAGTAGTATAGCTAGCGGGGGTCACAATGAGCAGTTCTTC
TRBD1 | TRBJ2-7 | TRBV29-1 | once | CSVLNRGSYEQYF | TGCAGCGTGCTCAACAGGGGTTCCTACGAGCAGTACTTC
NA | TRBJ2-7 | TRBV19 | NA | CASSTQANRNGYEQYF | TGTGCCAGTAGTACACAGGCTAATAGAAATGGATACGAGCAGTACTTC
NA | TRBJ2-3 | TRBV5-1 | once | CASSKTSTDTQYF | TGCGCCAGCAGTAAGACTAGCACAGATACGCAGTATTTT
NA | TRBJ2-3 | TRBV28 | NA | CASSFERLSTDTQYF | TGTGCCAGCAGTTTTGAGCGCTTAAGCACAGATACGCAGTATTTT
NA | TRBJ2-5 | TRBV7-9 | NA | CASSLASREETQYF | TGTGCCAGCAGCTTAGCCTCGAGGGAGGAGACCCAGTACTTC
NA | TRBJ1-2 | TRBV7-9 | NA | CASSLQGLGYTF | TGTGCCAGCAGCTTGCAGGGGCTGGGCTACACCTTC
NA | TRBJ1-1 | TRBV28 | once | CASSGEGAEAFF | TGTGCCAGCAGTGGAGAGGGCGCTGAAGCTTTCTTT
NA | TRBJ2-7 | TRBV6-6 | once | CASSYSIGQNSYEQYF | TGTGCCAGCAGTTACTCGATCGGGCAGAACTCCTACGAGCAGTACTTC
TRBD1 | TRBJ1-2 | TRBV9 | NA | CASSVGRQGYFYGYTF | TGTGCCAGCAGCGTAGGCAGACAGGGGTACTTCTATGGCTACACCTTC
NA | TRBJ1-2 | TRBV5-1 | NA | CASSFQGDYGYTF | TGCGCCAGCAGCTTTCAGGGCGACTATGGCTACACCTTC
TRBD1 | TRBJ1-5 | TRBV2 | NA | CASRMETGENQPQHF | TGTGCCAGCAGGATGGAGACAGGGGAAAATCAGCCCCAGCATTTT
TRBD1 | TRBJ2-7 | TRBV7-2 | NA | CASREGTASSYEQYF | TGTGCCAGCAGGGAAGGGACAGCGAGCTCCTACGAGCAGTACTTC
NA | TRBJ2-6 | TRBV5-1 | NA | CASSITRSGANVLTF | TGCGCCAGCAGCATAACACGATCCGGGGCCAACGTCCTGACTTTC
TRBD2 | TRBJ2-1 | TRBV7-3 | NA | CASSLRREGYNEQFF | TGTGCCAGCAGCTTGAGGCGGGAGGGGTACAATGAGCAGTTCTTC
TRBD2 | TRBJ2-3 | TRBV5-4 | NA | CASSPVSGRGDTQYF | TGTGCCAGCAGCCCGGTTAGCGGGAGAGGAGATACGCAGTATTTT
NA | TRBJ1-1 | TRBV5-1 | few | CASSFGSGAAFF | NA
NA | TRBJ1-2 | TRBV7-2 | NA | CASSEDRRNYGYTF | TGTGCCAGCAGCGAGGACAGACGTAACTATGGCTACACCTTC
TRBD1 | TRBJ2-1 | TRBV25-1 | NA | CASSGTGGRNEQFF | TGTGCCAGCAGTGGGACAGGGGGCAGGAATGAGCAGTTCTTC
NA | TRBJ1-5 | TRBV6-1 | NA | CASSEANWGYSNQPQHF | TGTGCCAGCAGTGAAGCGAATTGGGGTTATAGCAATCAGCCCCAGCATTTT
TRBD2 | TRBJ2-5 | TRBV19 | NA | CASSILPSGMTETQYF | TGTGCCAGTAGTATATTACCCAGCGGGATGACGGAGACCCAGTACTTC
NA | TRBJ1-4 | TRBV28 | few | CATNTVGENEKLFF | TGTGCCACCAATACCGTCGGGGAGAATGAAAAACTGTTTTTT
NA | TRBJ1-1 | TRBV7-6 | NA | CASSLGEGAFF | TGTGCCAGCAGCTTAGGTGAGGGAGCTTTCTTT
TRBD1 | TRBJ2-2 | TRBV13 | NA | CASSSRGLVNTGELFF | TGTGCCAGCAGCTCCAGGGGGCTAGTGAACACCGGGGAGCTGTTTTTT
NA | TRBJ1-4 | TRBV11-2 | NA | CASSLLPGLSGEKLFF | TGTGCCAGCAGCTTACTCCCCGGGCTGTCCGGTGAAAAACTGTTTTTT
TRBD1 | TRBJ1-2 | TRBV7-9 | NA | CASSYGQGLISSGYTF | TGTGCCAGCAGCTACGGACAGGGTCTCATCTCTTCCGGCTACACCTTC
TRBD2 | TRBJ2-5 | TRBV28 | NA | CASSFGTSGRGETQYF | TGTGCCAGCAGTTTTGGGACTAGCGGGAGGGGGGAGACCCAGTACTTC
NA | TRBJ2-1 | TRBV18 | NA | CASSPFSRRDAQFF | TGTGCCAGCTCACCATTTAGTAGAAGGGATGCTCAGTTCTTC
NA | TRBJ2-5 | TRBV14 | NA | CASSHTGWYEQETQYF | TGTGCCAGCAGCCACACCGGGTGGTACGAACAAGAGACCCAGTACTTC
NA | TRBJ2-7 | TRBV30 | NA | CAWSELRNGFSYEQYF | TGTGCCTGGAGTGAACTTCGGAACGGGTTCTCCTACGAGCAGTACTTC
TRBD1 | TRBJ2-2 | TRBV5-1 | NA | CASSGTGTGAGELFF | TGCGCCAGCAGCGGAACCGGGACAGGGGCCGGGGAGCTGTTTTTT
NA | TRBJ1-1 | TRBV7-9 | NA | CASSFERGEAFF | TGTGCCAGCAGCTTCGAACGGGGGGAAGCTTTCTTT
NA | TRBJ1-2 | TRBV27 | NA | CASSLGAPNYGYTF | TGTGCCAGCAGTTTAGGAGCGCCTAACTATGGCTACACCTTC
TRBD1 | TRBJ1-1 | TRBV6-5 | once | CASSYTDRGGTEAFF | TGTGCCAGCAGTTACACGGACAGGGGTGGCACTGAAGCTTTCTTT
TRBD2 | TRBJ2-1 | TRBV7-9 | NA | CASSLSSGTDEQFF | TGTGCCAGCAGCTTAAGCAGCGGGACCGATGAGCAGTTCTTC
NA | TRBJ1-2 | TRBV28 | NA | CASSLRGSGYTF | TGTGCCAGCAGTCTCAGGGGATCTGGCTACACCTTC